Listed below are T cell receptor beta chains from one sample, sequenced in a study of OX40 agonist ivuxolimab in advanced cancers. Assay used: immunoSEQ multiplex PCR; TCRdb lists only in-frame clones, some missing. The repertoire holds some 70,000 clones, 88% seen once, with approximately 2.6% in the top ten. The sequencing used CD4+ or CD8+ T cells sorted from blood, collected in a trial of the OX40 agonist ivuxolimab. The receptors stem from an adult with an advanced solid tumor such as melanoma, head and neck, liver or kidney cancer. Each CDR3 is given with its conserved first and last residue. Each record gives: J gene, clone size, D gene, V gene, CDR3 length, CDR3 DNA, CDR3 protein. D genes are given only for firm matches. Clone size is stated in some rows and not others, as once, few, many or a class when expanded.

j_gene: TRBJ2-7
abundance: .
d_gene: TRBD1
v_gene: TRBV5-1
len: 15
CDR3nt: TGCGCCAGCAGCTTGGGGGACAGTAGCTCCTACGAGCAGTACTTC
CDR3aa: CASSLGDSSSYEQYF

j_gene: TRBJ2-5
abundance: .
d_gene: TRBD2
v_gene: TRBV2
len: 15
CDR3nt: TGTGCCAGCAGCATCGGGGCTAGCGGACCCCAGACCCAGTACTTC
CDR3aa: CASSIGASGPQTQYF

j_gene: TRBJ2-2
abundance: .
d_gene: .
v_gene: TRBV25-1
len: 14
CDR3nt: TGTGCCAGCAGTGGAAACAGGGACACCGGGGAGCTGTTTTTT
CDR3aa: CASSGNRDTGELFF

j_gene: TRBJ2-3
abundance: .
d_gene: .
v_gene: TRBV5-1
len: 17
CDR3nt: TGCGCCAGCAGCTTGGGGGTTCGCGCTTCTCAAACAGATACGCAGTATTTT
CDR3aa: CASSLGVRASQTDTQYF

j_gene: TRBJ2-7
abundance: .
d_gene: TRBD1
v_gene: TRBV18
len: 16
CDR3nt: TGTGCCAGCTCACCCGCCAGGACAGGGGGCGTTGACGAGCAGTACTTC
CDR3aa: CASSPARTGGVDEQYF

j_gene: TRBJ2-3
abundance: .
d_gene: TRBD2
v_gene: TRBV11-2
len: 16
CDR3nt: TGTGCCAGCAGCCCAAGAGCGGGGGGGCCCACAGATACGCAGTATTTT
CDR3aa: CASSPRAGGPTDTQYF

j_gene: TRBJ2-7
abundance: .
d_gene: .
v_gene: TRBV7-9
len: 14
CDR3nt: TGTGCCAGCAGCTCCGACGACAGAGTAGACGAGCAGTACTTC
CDR3aa: CASSSDDRVDEQYF

j_gene: TRBJ1-1
abundance: .
d_gene: .
v_gene: TRBV10-3
len: 14
CDR3nt: TGTGCCATCAGTGATTGGCGGGAGGCCACTGAAGCTTTCTTT
CDR3aa: CAISDWREATEAFF

j_gene: TRBJ2-7
abundance: .
d_gene: .
v_gene: TRBV28
len: 14
CDR3nt: TGTGCCAGCAGTTTATCGAGACCAGGGGTCGAGCAGTACTTC
CDR3aa: CASSLSRPGVEQYF

j_gene: TRBJ2-3
abundance: .
d_gene: TRBD2
v_gene: TRBV2
len: 18
CDR3nt: TGTGCCAGCAGGGCCGGGACTAGCGGGATCCCAGGCACAGATACGCAGTATTTT
CDR3aa: CASRAGTSGIPGTDTQYF

j_gene: TRBJ1-2
abundance: .
d_gene: TRBD1
v_gene: TRBV10-3
len: 12
CDR3nt: TGTGCCATAAGACAGGGAGGCTATGGCTACACCTTC
CDR3aa: CAIRQGGYGYTF

j_gene: TRBJ2-3
abundance: .
d_gene: .
v_gene: TRBV7-3
len: 16
CDR3nt: TGTGCCAGCAGCGCGCAGCCGGGGGTTGACACAGATACGCAGTATTTT
CDR3aa: CASSAQPGVDTDTQYF

j_gene: TRBJ2-7
abundance: .
d_gene: TRBD1
v_gene: TRBV5-1
len: 15
CDR3nt: TGCGCCAGCAGCAGAGGACAGGGAAGCTCCTACGAGCAGTACTTC
CDR3aa: CASSRGQGSSYEQYF

j_gene: TRBJ2-3
abundance: .
d_gene: TRBD2
v_gene: TRBV19
len: 14
CDR3nt: TGTGCCAGTAGTAGCGGGGGAGGCACAGATACGCAGTATTTT
CDR3aa: CASSSGGGTDTQYF

j_gene: TRBJ1-4
abundance: .
d_gene: TRBD1
v_gene: TRBV5-1
len: 16
CDR3nt: TGCGCCAGCAGCTTAGACGCCGGGACAGGGAATGAAAAACTGTTTTTT
CDR3aa: CASSLDAGTGNEKLFF

j_gene: TRBJ1-1
abundance: .
d_gene: .
v_gene: TRBV9
len: 12
CDR3nt: TGTGCCAGCAGCGTGGGGGTTACTGAAGCTTTCTTT
CDR3aa: CASSVGVTEAFF

j_gene: TRBJ1-5
abundance: .
d_gene: TRBD1
v_gene: TRBV5-1
len: 14
CDR3nt: TGCGCCAGCAGCTCTGGACAGGGCAATCAGCCCCAGCATTTT
CDR3aa: CASSSGQGNQPQHF

j_gene: TRBJ1-1
abundance: .
d_gene: .
v_gene: TRBV19
len: 13
CDR3nt: TGTGCCAGTAGGTCGAACAGGGTAACTGAAGCTTTCTTT
CDR3aa: CASRSNRVTEAFF

j_gene: TRBJ2-3
abundance: .
d_gene: .
v_gene: TRBV18
len: 14
CDR3nt: TGTGCCAGCTCACCACCGAAGGGTTCGGATACGCAGTATTTT
CDR3aa: CASSPPKGSDTQYF

j_gene: TRBJ1-4
abundance: .
d_gene: .
v_gene: TRBV7-2
len: 15
CDR3nt: TGTGCCAGCAGCCAATACAGGAATCATAATGAAAAACTGTTTTTT
CDR3aa: CASSQYRNHNEKLFF

j_gene: TRBJ1-2
abundance: .
d_gene: .
v_gene: TRBV7-9
len: 13
CDR3nt: TGTGCCAGCAGCTTTTTGACTTATTATGGCTACACCTTC
CDR3aa: CASSFLTYYGYTF

j_gene: TRBJ2-1
abundance: .
d_gene: TRBD2
v_gene: TRBV9
len: 14
CDR3nt: TGTGCCAGCAGCCCACAGACTAGCGGCAATGAGCAGTTCTTC
CDR3aa: CASSPQTSGNEQFF

j_gene: TRBJ1-2
abundance: .
d_gene: TRBD1
v_gene: TRBV30
len: 13
CDR3nt: TGTGCCTGGGCCCGGGACAGCCACTATGGCTACACCTTC
CDR3aa: CAWARDSHYGYTF

j_gene: TRBJ2-5
abundance: .
d_gene: TRBD2
v_gene: TRBV27
len: 13
CDR3nt: TGTGCCAGCAGTTTGGCGGGAGTAGAGACCCAGTACTTC
CDR3aa: CASSLAGVETQYF

j_gene: TRBJ2-5
abundance: .
d_gene: .
v_gene: TRBV7-3
len: 16
CDR3nt: TGTGCCAGCAGCTTAACGTCAGGTTCGGCTTACGAGACCCAGTACTTC
CDR3aa: CASSLTSGSAYETQYF

j_gene: TRBJ1-2
abundance: .
d_gene: .
v_gene: TRBV2
len: 15
CDR3nt: TGTGCCAGAACCAACGGGACCACTTTTCCCTATGGCTACACCTTC
CDR3aa: CARTNGTTFPYGYTF

j_gene: TRBJ2-2
abundance: .
d_gene: .
v_gene: TRBV6-6
len: 13
CDR3nt: TGTGCCAGCAGCAACTACAACGGCGGGGAGCTGTTTTTT
CDR3aa: CASSNYNGGELFF

j_gene: TRBJ1-1
abundance: .
d_gene: .
v_gene: TRBV2
len: 13
CDR3nt: TGTGCCAGCACGGCGGACGGAAACACTGAAGCTTTCTTT
CDR3aa: CASTADGNTEAFF

j_gene: TRBJ2-2
abundance: .
d_gene: .
v_gene: TRBV1
len: 15
CDR3nt: TGCACCAGCAGCCAAACAGCCAAGGTCACCGGGGAGCTGTTTTTT
CDR3aa: CTSSQTAKVTGELFF

j_gene: TRBJ2-5
abundance: .
d_gene: .
v_gene: TRBV5-1
len: 12
CDR3nt: TGCGCCAGCAGCACAAGTGGAGAGACCCAGTACTTC
CDR3aa: CASSTSGETQYF

j_gene: TRBJ1-1
abundance: .
d_gene: TRBD1
v_gene: TRBV4-2
len: 15
CDR3nt: TGTGCCAGCAGCCACGGACAGGGGCCGAACACTGAAGCTTTCTTT
CDR3aa: CASSHGQGPNTEAFF

j_gene: TRBJ2-3
abundance: .
d_gene: .
v_gene: TRBV5-6
len: 15
CDR3nt: TGTGCCAGCAGCCCCTGGGCTGTCGTGGGGGGGCCGCAGTATTTT
CDR3aa: CASSPWAVVGGPQYF

j_gene: TRBJ2-7
abundance: .
d_gene: TRBD1
v_gene: TRBV5-4
len: 12
CDR3nt: TGTGCCAGCAGCCGACAGGGTTTCGAGCAGTACTTC
CDR3aa: CASSRQGFEQYF

j_gene: TRBJ2-7
abundance: .
d_gene: .
v_gene: TRBV13
len: 13
CDR3nt: TGTGCCAGCAGCTTGGGGGGTCGTGAAGAGCAGTACTTC
CDR3aa: CASSLGGREEQYF

j_gene: TRBJ1-6
abundance: .
d_gene: TRBD1
v_gene: TRBV5-4
len: 16
CDR3nt: TGTGCCAGCAGCCCCAAGGGGGACAGGGATACTTCACCCCTCCACTTT
CDR3aa: CASSPKGDRDTSPLHF

j_gene: TRBJ2-7
abundance: .
d_gene: TRBD1
v_gene: TRBV6-5
len: 12
CDR3nt: TGTGCCAGCAGCAGGGACAGCTACGAGCAGTACTTC
CDR3aa: CASSRDSYEQYF

j_gene: TRBJ2-2
abundance: once
d_gene: TRBD2
v_gene: TRBV29-1
len: 13
CDR3nt: TGCAGCGCGGCACTAGCGGGAGTTGGGGAGCTGTTTTTT
CDR3aa: CSAALAGVGELFF

j_gene: TRBJ1-2
abundance: .
d_gene: .
v_gene: TRBV4-1
len: 13
CDR3nt: TGCGCCAGCAGCCAAAACCGGGCCGATGGCTACACCTTC
CDR3aa: CASSQNRADGYTF

j_gene: TRBJ2-2
abundance: .
d_gene: TRBD2
v_gene: TRBV2
len: 16
CDR3nt: TGTGCCAGCAGTGGCCTAGCGGGGTTAAACACCGAGGAGCTGTTTTTT
CDR3aa: CASSGLAGLNTEELFF

j_gene: TRBJ1-5
abundance: .
d_gene: TRBD1
v_gene: TRBV5-6
len: 16
CDR3nt: TGTGCCAGCAGCTTGGTGTCCAGGGGGGACGATCAGCCCCAGCATTTT
CDR3aa: CASSLVSRGDDQPQHF